This entry lists 18 T cell receptor beta chains sequenced from one sample in a study of shared clonotypes between healthy human individuals. Measured with immunoSEQ multiplex PCR; TCRdb has only the in-frame clones, and not every one. The profile shows hundreds of thousands of clones, roughly 96% of them singletons. It was CD45RO-negative cells, positively selected for CCR7, that made up naive CD8 cells, with terminally differentiated effector memory CD45RA+ cells excluded. The sequenced sample consisted of naive CD8+ T cells sorted from blood. These receptors were collected from a woman aged 30 to 39 in good health.

V gene TRBV2 combines with J gene TRBJ2-2, with 8 bases aligning to TRBD2. Germline assignment: CDR1 SNHLY and CDR2 FYNNEI. The CDR3 loop spans 16 amino acids. V lost 1 base and J lost 3; bases outside the gene matches: 4. The CDR3: CASSEGVAGYTGELFF. For the CDR3, the DNA is TGTGCCAGCAGTGAAGGGGTAGCGGGGTACACCGGGGAGCTGTTTTTT.

The chain uses TRBV5-1 and TRBJ2-3; 7 bases match TRBD2. The germline CDR1 and CDR2 sequences are SGHRS and YFSETQ. The CDR3 runs 16 residues. J was trimmed by 1 base and V by 7 bases; bases with no gene match: 12. CDR3 DNA sequence: TGCGCCAGCCGTTCCGAACCTACTAGCGGCACAGATACGCAGTATTTT. Protein: CASRSEPTSGTDTQYF.

This chain links TRBV4-2 with TRBJ2-2; D perhaps matches TRBD2 (5 bases). V shed 4 bases and J shed 7 bases, with 25 bases lying between them. CDR3 length: 18 residues. The germline CDR1 and CDR2 sequences are LGHNA and YNFKEQ. CDR3 nucleotide sequence: TGTGCCAGCAGCCCGCTCGACTTGGCGGGCGATACCGGCGGGGAGCTGTTTTTT. It yields the protein CASSPLDLAGDTGGELFF.

The chain employs TRBV30 and TRBJ2-7; TRBD1 matches at 7 bases. The CDR3 spans 15 residues. Looked up from germline, CDR1 is GTSNPN and CDR2 is SVGIG (reference sequence). V was pared by 0 bases and J by 6 bases, with 11 bases of the junction left unmatched. The CDR3 loop reads CAWSVRGGAAGEQYF. DNA of the CDR3: TGTGCCTGGAGTGTACGAGGGGGCGCGGCGGGCGAGCAGTACTTC.

V usage is TRBV2 and J usage is TRBJ2-7; 12 positions agree with TRBD2. Unmatched junction bases numbered 1, after V lost 1 base and J lost 3 bases. This CDR3 region has 15 residues. The germline gives CDR1 SNHLY, CDR2 FYNNEI. CDR3 bases: TGTGCCAGCAGTGAAGAACTAGCGGGAGGCTACGAGCAGTACTTC. Its protein product is CASSEELAGGYEQYF.

This rearrangement joins TRBV7-8 to TRBJ2-1; D is unclear. V lost 10 bases, J lost 1 base, and 11 bases lay in between. The CDR3 consists of 13 residues. The germline V gene has CDR1 SGHVS and CDR2 FQNEAQ. The chain's CDR3 is CATKNMSYNEQFF. Written as DNA, the CDR3 is TGTGCCACGAAAAATATGTCCTACAATGAGCAGTTCTTC.

The CDR3 bases are TGTGCCAGCAGTTTTGGGGGGTTCAATCAGCCCCAGCATTTT. This encodes CASSFGGFNQPQHF. V usage is TRBV27 and J usage is TRBJ1-5; D possibly corresponds to TRBD1 (5 bases). The CDR3 has 14 residues. V gave up 3 bases and J gave up 3 bases, with 9 bases separating them. Germline assignment: CDR1 MNHEY and CDR2 SMNVEV (reference sequence).

The chain combines TRBV19 with TRBJ1-2; D possibly corresponds to TRBD1 (5 bases). The CDR3 extends over 13 amino acids. Per germline, CDR1 LNHDA and CDR2 SQIVND (reference sequence). V gave up 7 bases and J gave up 0 bases, with 9 bases separating them. CDR3 bases: TGTGCCAGTACCCCGGACACTAACTATGGCTACACCTTC. Translated, it gives CASTPDTNYGYTF.

The chain recombines TRBV19 with TRBJ1-2, with 7 bases aligning to TRBD1. Germline CDR1 reads LNHDA; CDR2 reads SQIVND (reference sequence). The CDR3 has 12 amino acids. V trimming: 3 bases; J trimming: 8 bases; junction bases outside the gene matches: 3. In DNA form, the CDR3 reads TGTGCCAGTAGTATTGCAGGGGGAGGCTACACCTTC. As protein: CASSIAGGGYTF. The full variable domain, in which reference TRBV19 and TRBJ1-2 provide the parts outside the CDR3, is DGGITQSPKYLFRKEGQNVTLSCEQNLNHDAMYWYRQDPGQGLRLIYYSQIVNDFQKGDIAEGYSVSREKKESFPLTVTSAQKNPTAFYLCASSIAGGGYTFGSGTRLTVV.

V is TRBV7-6 and J is TRBJ1-1; D may be TRBD1 (5 bases). This CDR3 region has 14 residues. Germline-derived CDR1 and CDR2 are SGHVS and FNYEAQ. Trimming pared 5 bases from V and 3 bases from J, leaving 13 bases between. CDR3 in amino acids: CASSRESGDTEAFF. Here the CDR3 DNA reads TGTGCCAGCAGCAGAGAGTCGGGGGACACTGAAGCTTTCTTT.

The chain combines TRBV5-4 with TRBJ1-4, with D hard to call. The V gene lost 0 bases and the J gene lost 5 bases, with 8 bases spanning the gap. Germline assignment: CDR1 SGHNT and CDR2 YYREEE (reference sequence). The CDR3 sequence is 14 residues long. The CDR3 coding sequence is TGTGCCAGCAGCTTGGGCGGGGTCAATGAAAAACTGTTTTTT. Residues: CASSLGGVNEKLFF.

In its sample, this clone was seen once. The V call is TRBV28, the J call TRBJ1-5; TRBD1 is a possible D gene (6 bases). Per the germline V gene, CDR1 is MDHEN and CDR2 is SYDVKM. Trimming removed 1 base at V and 7 bases at J, with 20 bases between. The CDR3 length is 17 residues. The CDR3 region is CASSLSPGPGAGQPQHF. CDR3 DNA sequence: TGTGCCAGCAGTTTATCCCCCGGGCCGGGGGCAGGGCAGCCCCAGCATTTT.

The chain joins TRBV7-6 to TRBJ2-1, with 8 bases identical to TRBD2. This CDR3 is built from 16 residues. The V segment lost 1 base and the J segment 8 bases; nucleotides outside the gene matches: 10. Looked up from germline, CDR1 is SGHVS and CDR2 is FNYEAQ. Here the CDR3 reads CASSLGSGRSADEQFF. CDR3 nucleotides: TGTGCCAGCAGCTTAGGGAGCGGGAGATCTGCGGATGAGCAGTTCTTC.

The J gene is TRBJ1-4, the V gene TRBV14; D remains ambiguous. V was cut by 3 bases and J by 8 bases, with 10 bases left in between. Germline CDR1 reads SGHDN; CDR2 reads FVKESK. The CDR3 runs to 13 residues. CDR3 DNA: TGTGCCAGCAGCCAGAGGCTCGAGGAAAAACTGTTTTTT. Residues: CASSQRLEEKLFF.

This clone was recorded only once. This chain uses TRBV2 with TRBJ2-5; tentative D call: TRBD1 (6 bases). The germline gives CDR1 SNHLY, CDR2 FYNNEI. CDR3 length equals 15 residues. Trimming removed 4 bases from V and 0 bases from J, with 12 bases in between. CDR3 sequence reads: CASSGNRGNQETQYF. The CDR3 nucleotides read TGTGCCAGCAGTGGAAATAGGGGGAACCAAGAGACCCAGTACTTC.

This clone was detected only once. The V and J genes are TRBV9 and TRBJ1-1, with D possibly matching TRBD1 (6 bases). Germline V gene sequence: CDR1 SGDLS, CDR2 YYNGEE. The CDR3 totals 14 residues. Trimming pared 0 bases from V and 1 base from J, leaving 7 bases between. DNA for the CDR3: TGTGCCAGCAGCGTAGGGGGACAGAACACTGAAGCTTTCTTT. Protein product: CASSVGGQNTEAFF.

The chain couples TRBV6-1 to TRBJ1-5, with D unclear. The germline gives CDR1 MNHNS, CDR2 SASEGT. The germline V and J ends were trimmed by 3 bases and 0 bases, with 6 bases remaining between them. The CDR3 contains 14 residues. The CDR3 here is CASSEGYSNQPQHF. The CDR3 bases are TGTGCCAGCAGTGAGGGGTATAGCAATCAGCCCCAGCATTTT.

This clone was seen just once. The CDR3 sequence is CASSEPGNSYNEQFF. The CDR3 coding sequence is TGCGCCAGCAGTGAACCGGGCAACTCCTACAATGAGCAGTTCTTC. The chain carries TRBV10-2 and TRBJ2-1; no clear D. CDR1 is WSHSY and CDR2 is SAAADI in the germline V gene. Trimming stripped 3 bases from V and 0 bases from J, with 9 bases between. CDR3 length equals 15 residues.